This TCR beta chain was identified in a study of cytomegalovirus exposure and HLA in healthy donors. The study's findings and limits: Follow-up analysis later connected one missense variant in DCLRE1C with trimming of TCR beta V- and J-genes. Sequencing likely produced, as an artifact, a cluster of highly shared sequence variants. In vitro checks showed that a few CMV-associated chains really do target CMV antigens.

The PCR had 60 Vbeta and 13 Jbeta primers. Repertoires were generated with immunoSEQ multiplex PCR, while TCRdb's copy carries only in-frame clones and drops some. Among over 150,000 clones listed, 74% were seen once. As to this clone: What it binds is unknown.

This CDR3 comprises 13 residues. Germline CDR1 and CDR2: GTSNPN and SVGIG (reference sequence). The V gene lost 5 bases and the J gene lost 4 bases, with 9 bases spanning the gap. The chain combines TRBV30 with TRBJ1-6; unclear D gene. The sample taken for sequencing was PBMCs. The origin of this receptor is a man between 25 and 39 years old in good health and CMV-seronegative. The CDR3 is CAWGRDYNSPLHF. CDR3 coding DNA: TGTGCCTGGGGACGGGATTATAATTCACCCCTCCACTTT. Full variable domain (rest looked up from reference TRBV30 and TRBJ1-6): SQTIHQWPATLVQPVGSPLSLECTVEGTSNPNLYWYRQAAGRGLQLLFYSVGIGQISSEVPQNLSASRPQDRQFILSSKKLLLSDSGFYLCAWGRDYNSPLHFGNGTRLTVT.